This TCR beta chain was recovered during a study of blood T cell repertoires in COVID-19. At the level of the study: Sites across the United States, Italy and Spain contributed samples from acute and convalescent COVID-19.

CDR1 and CDR2 from the germline V gene are LNHDA and SQIVND (reference sequence). J was trimmed by 6 bases and V by 5 bases; bases with no gene match: 14. This CDR3 is built from 16 residues. Profiling relied on immunoSEQ multiplex PCR, and the TCRdb table lists in-frame clones only, not all of them. The sample lists roughly 83,000 clones; more than 75% were seen once. Source material: peripheral blood. The source of this sequence is a man between 50 and 59 years old with active COVID-19. The chain combines TRBV19 with TRBJ2-3; 7 bases align to TRBD2. The CDR3 loop is CASSYSGTTTRDTQYF. As DNA, the CDR3 is TGTGCCAGTAGTTACTCAGGGACTACTACCCGGGATACGCAGTATTTT. The whole variable domain, filled in from reference TRBV19 and TRBJ2-3, reads DGGITQSPKYLFRKEGQNVTLSCEQNLNHDAMYWYRQDPGQGLRLIYYSQIVNDFQKGDIAEGYSVSREKKESFPLTVTSAQKNPTAFYLCASSYSGTTTRDTQYFGPGTRLTVL.